The sequence of this T cell receptor (beta chain) was determined in a study of blood T cell repertoires in COVID-19. At the level of the study: Two negative PCRs, clearance, or symptom resolution characterized the recovered Cohort 3 donors. The United States, Italy and Spain were the sources of the acute and convalescent COVID-19 samples. The analysed material was cDNA or gDNA that came from T cells, B-cell-depleted T cells, or PBMCs.

As handled by the study authors: Nucleated cell number was recorded as an estimate derived from reference gene primer amplification. Sequencing was performed with immunoSEQ multiplex PCR; in TCRdb, only in-frame clones are kept and a portion is missing. V, J and clone size are those of that table, while D and trimming were read from the DNA. The data contain about 190,000 clones, approximately 86% of them singletons. The length of the CDR3 is 15 residues. V lost 2 bases to trimming and J lost 10 bases; unmatched junction nucleotides: 10. Germline V gene data show CDR1 as LGHNA and CDR2 as YSLEER. The chain has TRBV4-3 and TRBJ2-1; TRBD2 aligns across 8 bases. The receptor was isolated from a woman in her thirties or forties in a cohort exposed to, infected with or recovered from COVID-19 (not recorded which). The sample consisted of PBMCs or T cells enriched from blood (not recorded which). The CDR3 is CASSQRGSGSREQFF. The DNA for the CDR3 is TGCGCCAGCAGCCAAAGGGGGAGCGGGAGTAGAGAGCAGTTCTTC.